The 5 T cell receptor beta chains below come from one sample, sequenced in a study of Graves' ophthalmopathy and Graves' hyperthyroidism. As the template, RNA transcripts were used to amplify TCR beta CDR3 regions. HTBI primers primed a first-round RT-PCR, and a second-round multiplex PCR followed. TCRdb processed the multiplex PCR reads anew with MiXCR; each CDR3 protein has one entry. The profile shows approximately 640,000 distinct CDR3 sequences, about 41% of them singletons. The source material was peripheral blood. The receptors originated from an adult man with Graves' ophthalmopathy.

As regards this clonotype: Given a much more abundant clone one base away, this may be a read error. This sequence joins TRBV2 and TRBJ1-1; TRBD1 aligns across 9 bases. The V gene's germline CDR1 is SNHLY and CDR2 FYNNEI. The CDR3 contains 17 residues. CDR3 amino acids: CAGSEAPGQGMVTEAFF. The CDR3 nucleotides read TGTGCCGGCAGTGAAGCGCCCGGACAGGGGATGGTCACTGAAGCTTTCTTT.

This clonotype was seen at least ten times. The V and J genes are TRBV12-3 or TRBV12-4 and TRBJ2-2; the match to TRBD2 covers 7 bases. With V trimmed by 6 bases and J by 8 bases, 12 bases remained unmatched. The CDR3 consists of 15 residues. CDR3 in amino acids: CASSSRTRGRGELFF. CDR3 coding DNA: TGTGCCAGCAGCTCTCGGACTAGAGGGAGGGGGGAGCTGTTTTTT.

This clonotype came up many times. For the CDR3, the DNA is TGTGCCAGCAGCTTAGTCCCAGGGCCCACTGAAGCTTTCTTT. Amino acid sequence: CASSLVPGPTEAFF. The rearrangement uses TRBV7-6 and TRBJ1-1; D is perhaps TRBD1 (5 bases). Between the trimmed V and J ends, which lost 1 base and 4 bases, there was a span of 10 bases. This CDR3 comprises 14 residues. Germline CDR1 is SGHVS and CDR2 is FNYEAQ.

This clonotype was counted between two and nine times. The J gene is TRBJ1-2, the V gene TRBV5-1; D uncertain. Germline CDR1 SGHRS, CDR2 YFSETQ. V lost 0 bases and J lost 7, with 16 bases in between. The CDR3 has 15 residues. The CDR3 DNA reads TGCGCCAGCAGCTTGGATCCTGGGTCGGACGGTGGCTACACCTTC. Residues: CASSLDPGSDGGYTF.

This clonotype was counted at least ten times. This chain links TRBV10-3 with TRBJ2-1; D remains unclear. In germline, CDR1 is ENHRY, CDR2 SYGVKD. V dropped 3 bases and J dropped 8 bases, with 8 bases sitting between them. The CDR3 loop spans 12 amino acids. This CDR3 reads CAISDRGDEQFF. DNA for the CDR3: TGTGCCATCAGTGATCGTGGGGATGAGCAGTTCTTC.